This TCR beta chain comes out of a study of blood T cell repertoires in COVID-19 (dated by TCRdb to the early 2020s). The study in broad terms: Collaborator samples came from the United States, Italy and Spain and covered acute and convalescent phases of COVID-19. The material from the prospective study consisted of cDNA or gDNA derived from T cells, B-cell-depleted T cells, or PBMCs. The dataset comprised deeply sampled blood TCRbeta repertoires from subjects exposed to, actively infected with, or recovered from COVID-19. A freely available public database, intended as a resource for researchers studying the immune response to SARS-CoV-2, is where the repertoires were released. Samples came from the ongoing ImmuneRACE study (first 160 participants) plus 1,254 subjects from 6 global collaborators. A de-identified subject ID, COVID-19 status, age in years and sex were almost always included in the sample metadata. Where HLA class I and class II types were available, the types were taken from metadata supplied by the sample provider, not from assay-based typing.

The CDR3 goes from the cysteine to the phenylalanine over 14 residues. CDR3 DNA is the only sequence kept; it has 42 bases, read in frame from the first base. Reading the germline V gene gives CDR1 SGHVS and CDR2 FQNEAQ. V is cut by 4 bases and J by 4 bases, and the space between the germline ends is 8 bases. On this clone itself: Its binding antigen is unknown. The input lacks base qualities; no much larger clone sits a single base away.

Samples from volunteer blood donors who had recovered from COVID-19 were contributed by a second Seattle source. Whole blood was collected in K2EDTA tubes by collaborating institutions according to the institutions' own protocols. Collaborator samples were shipped for TCRbeta analysis as frozen whole blood, isolated PBMCs, or DNA extracted from either sample type. General conclusions and limits of the study: The quantity of clinical and demographic metadata differed by source and by participant and was supplied without curation.

The immunoSEQ Assay, a bias-controlled multiplex PCR, was used to amplify TCRbeta CDR3 regions from genomic DNA. The published analysis was carried out like this. Within the assay, amplification of reference gene primers was used to estimate how many nucleated cells each sample contained. To quantify the absolute abundance of each unique TCRbeta CDR3 rearrangement, sequence reads were collapsed and filtered. For each sample, productive Simpson clonality was calculated as the square root of Simpson's diversity index over productive rearrangements. Drawn from immuneACCESS, this table holds only the in-frame rearrangements with V and J called that TCRdb kept. Clones are partly lost; checked studies trace under half to an unresolved V gene and leave the rest unexplained. V and J calls and clone size come straight from that table; D and trimming were deduced from the DNA. This sample comprises 200,000 to 250,000 clones, roughly four fifths of them detected only once. Around 2% of the sample is in the top ten clones.

This sequence was found in a man between 25 and 39 years old who had recovered from COVID-19. The sequenced sample was peripheral blood. The V and J genes are TRBV7-8 and TRBJ1-6; the D segment cannot be called with confidence. The DNA sequence is given as TGTGCCAGCAGCTCCCAGACTTATAATTCACCCCTCCACTTT. Translated, this gives CASSSQTYNSPLHF. The entire variable domain, with the stretches around the CDR3 drawn from the reference TRBV7-8 and TRBJ1-6 proteins, is GAGVSQSPRYKVAKRGQDVALRCDPISGHVSLFWYQQALGQGPEFLTYFQNEAQLDKSGLPSDRFFAERPEGSVSTLKIQRTQQEDSAVYLCASSSQTYNSPLHFGNGTRLTVT.